The 21 T cell receptor beta chains in this list originate from one sample, sequenced in a study. TCRdb re-analysed the RT-PCR reads in MiXCR, keeping a single row per CDR3 protein. The table has approximately 720,000 distinct CDR3 sequences, 14% seen once. Sample: memory CD4+ T cells from blood. The receptors come from a female donor in good health, serving as a healthy control.

V is TRBV20-1 and J is TRBJ2-1; TRBD2 matches 10 bases. The CDR3 consists of 13 residues. CDR1 and CDR2 (germline): DFQATT, SNEGSKA (reference sequence). V lost 4 bases and J lost 9; bases outside the gene matches: 6. The chain's CDR3 is CSANPSGSLEQFF. CDR3 bases: TGCAGTGCTAATCCTAGCGGGAGCCTTGAGCAGTTCTTC.

With regard to this clonotype: This may arise from a read error, as a much more abundant clone is one base away. The chain uses TRBV5-1 and TRBJ2-1; TRBD1 might be the D (5 bases). Germline loops: CDR1 SGHRS, CDR2 YFSETQ. CDR3 length equals 13 residues. CDR3 residues: CSSSLQDGDEQFF. The DNA for the CDR3 is TGCTCCAGCAGCTTACAGGATGGGGATGAGCAGTTCTTC.

The rearrangement uses TRBV3-1 and TRBJ2-7; D is unclear. CDR3 size: 13 residues. Germline assignment: CDR1 LGHDT and CDR2 YNNKEL (reference sequence). Trimming shortened V by 6 bases and J by 6 bases, and 15 bases separated the two germline ends. The CDR3 reads CASRLGSGREQYF. The CDR3 DNA sequence: TGTGCCAGCAGGTTAGGTTCTGGGCGCGAGCAGTACTTC.

The chain employs TRBV5-1 and TRBJ2-1, with D perhaps assigned TRBD1 or TRBD2 (5 bases each). V lost 3 bases, J lost 6 bases, and 16 bases lay in between. The CDR3 runs 15 residues. Germline loops: CDR1 SGHRS, CDR2 YFSETQ. CDR3 in amino acids: CASSSPGRLPNEQFF. CDR3 coding DNA: TGCGCCAGCAGCTCCCCGGGACGCCTGCCCAATGAGCAGTTCTTC. The full variable domain, its missing parts supplied by reference TRBV5-1 and TRBJ2-1, is KAGVTQTPRYLIKTRGQQVTLSCSPISGHRSVSWYQQTPGQGLQFLFEYFSETQRNKGNFPGRFSGRQFSNSRSEMNVSTLELGDSALYLCASSSPGRLPNEQFFGPGTRLTVL.

This clonotype was recorded once. V and J are TRBV5-1 and TRBJ2-2; 9 nucleotides match TRBD1. The germline CDR1 and CDR2 sequences are SGHRS and YFSETQ. The V segment lost 4 bases and the J segment 6 bases; nucleotides outside the gene matches: 7. This CDR3 comprises 15 residues. CDR3 coding DNA: TGCGCCAGCAGCATACGGACAGGGGAGGCCGGGGAGCTGTTTTTT. Translated: CASSIRTGEAGELFF.

This clonotype has a handful of counts. The chain is built from TRBV28 and TRBJ2-6; D not certain. The CDR3 consists of 16 residues. From germline, CDR1 is MDHEN and CDR2 SYDVKM. V was trimmed by 3 bases and J by 3 bases, leaving 12 bases between them. The CDR3 sequence is CASSLGLRLGANVLTF. As DNA, the CDR3 is TGTGCCAGCAGTTTGGGCCTACGACTTGGGGCCAACGTCCTGACTTTC. Complete variable domain (other parts from reference TRBV28 and TRBJ2-6): DVKVTQSSRYLVKRTGEKVFLECVQDMDHENMFWYRQDPGLGLRLIYFSYDVKMKEKGDIPEGYSVSREKKERFSLILESASTNQTSMYLCASSLGLRLGANVLTFGAGSRLTVL.

The V gene is TRBV7-9, the J gene TRBJ2-5; 8 bases match TRBD1. The CDR3 is 15 residues long. In germline, CDR1 is SEHNR, CDR2 FQNEAQ (reference sequence). After removal of 1 base from V and 5 bases from J, the junction contained 6 bases not matched to a gene. CDR3 sequence (DNA): TGTGCCAGCAGCTTAGGGCGGACAGGGAGTGAGACCCAGTACTTC. Encoded protein: CASSLGRTGSETQYF.

This clonotype was picked up a small number of times. V is TRBV5-1 and J is TRBJ2-5; D is possibly TRBD2 (6 bases). Trimming stripped 1 base from V and 4 bases from J, with 14 bases between. CDR1 is SGHRS, CDR2 YFSETQ, per germline. The CDR3 spans 15 residues. As DNA, the CDR3 is TGCGCCAGCAGCTTGTACGGGGAGGTTGGAGAGACCCAGTACTTC. It translates to CASSLYGEVGETQYF.

This clonotype was counted a few times. The chain has TRBV7-2 and TRBJ1-4; 7 bases are a match to TRBD1. V gave up 0 bases and J gave up 7 bases; unmatched junction bases: 8. CDR1 and CDR2 from the germline V gene are SGHTA and FQGNSA. There are 16 residues in the CDR3. The CDR3, as DNA: TGTGCCAGCAGCTTAGCCCAGGGGGGATTAGGTGAAAAACTGTTTTTT. Its translation: CASSLAQGGLGEKLFF.

This clonotype was seen a handful of times. V is TRBV5-1 and J is TRBJ2-5; no reliable D call. Per germline, CDR1 SGHRS and CDR2 YFSETQ. V lost 5 bases to trimming and J lost 5 bases, with 13 bases between them. CDR3 length equals 13 residues. The chain's CDR3 is CASSLTPEETQYF. The DNA of the CDR3 is TGCGCCAGCAGTCTCACGCCGGAGGAGACCCAGTACTTC.

V gene TRBV27 combines with J gene TRBJ2-3, with D possibly called TRBD1 or TRBD2 (5 bases each). CDR1 and CDR2 (germline): MNHEY, SMNVEV (reference sequence). Between the trimmed V and J ends, which lost 4 bases and 0 bases, there was a span of 14 bases. The CDR3 is 16 residues long. The CDR3 bases are TGTGCCAGCAGTTGGTCCTCCGGGGCTAGCACAGATACGCAGTATTTT. Protein: CASSWSSGASTDTQYF.

This chain joins TRBV20-1 and TRBJ2-7, with D possibly TRBD2 on 7 matching bases. Germline loops: CDR1 DFQATT, CDR2 SNEGSKA (reference sequence). Trimming pared 0 bases from V and 2 bases from J, leaving 17 bases between. CDR3 length equals 16 residues. CDR3 in amino acids: CSARDWGGRTTYEQYF. DNA for the CDR3: TGCAGTGCTAGAGATTGGGGGGGCAGGACCACCTACGAGCAGTACTTC.

This clonotype was seen more than once but under ten times. CDR3 residues: CASSLAGTDLYNEQFF. The CDR3 DNA sequence: TGCGCCAGCAGCTTGGCCGGGACAGACCTTTACAATGAGCAGTTCTTC. The chain joins TRBV5-1 to TRBJ2-1; 7 bases fit TRBD1. The junction had 7 bases not matched to a gene; V was cut back by 0 bases and J by 4 bases. The CDR3 is 16 residues long. CDR1 and CDR2 from the germline V gene are SGHRS and YFSETQ.

This clonotype was counted a few times. V is TRBV7-2 and J is TRBJ1-2; D is possibly TRBD1 (6 bases). The germline CDR1 and CDR2 sequences are SGHTA and FQGNSA. V lost 4 bases and J 5 bases, leaving 17 bases between the germline ends. The CDR3 extends over 15 amino acids. For the CDR3, the DNA is TGTGCCAGCAGCTCCCACTCGACAGGAACTTATGGCTACACCTTC. This codes for CASSSHSTGTYGYTF.

This clonotype was counted between two and nine times. J is TRBJ2-2 and V is TRBV29-1, with 9 bases lining up with TRBD1. Germline V lookup: CDR1 SQVTM, CDR2 ANQGSEA. Losses at the gene ends were 6 bases for V and 8 bases for J; bases not matched to a gene: 4. CDR3 length: 12 amino acids. The CDR3 nucleotides are TGCAGCGTCCTACAGGGGGCTGGGGAGCTGTTTTTT. Translating it yields CSVLQGAGELFF.

This rearrangement joins TRBV6-1 to TRBJ2-7; D is ambiguous. The germline CDR1 and CDR2 sequences are MNHNS and SASEGT. Trimming took 2 bases from V and 2 from J, leaving 7 bases between them. This CDR3 contains 13 residues. The CDR3 protein is CASSEHLAYEQYF. The CDR3 nucleotides read TGTGCCAGCAGTGAACACCTCGCCTACGAGCAGTACTTC.

In this sample, this clonotype turned up many times. The chain is built from TRBV20-1 and TRBJ1-1; 7 positions match TRBD1. The trim removed 4 bases at V and 5 bases at J, leaving 16 bases unmatched. The V gene's germline CDR1 is DFQATT and CDR2 SNEGSKA (reference sequence). This CDR3 is built from 16 residues. The CDR3 DNA reads TGCAGTGCTAAACGACGGGGGAGACCCAGGGGGACTGAAGCTTTCTTT. Translated: CSAKRRGRPRGTEAFF.

In this sample, this clonotype turned up a few times. V gene TRBV5-1 combines with J gene TRBJ2-1; tentatively, D is TRBD1 (7 bases). Trimming removed 3 bases from V and 0 bases from J, with 13 bases in between. Germline CDR1 and CDR2: SGHRS and YFSETQ. CDR3 length: 16 residues. CDR3 sequence reads: CASSSSGDSSYNEQFF. DNA for the CDR3: TGCGCCAGCAGCTCATCGGGGGACAGCTCCTACAATGAGCAGTTCTTC.

In its sample, this clonotype was seen a few times. V usage is TRBV20-1 and J usage is TRBJ1-2, with TRBD1 identical over 9 bases. CDR3 size: 13 residues. The ends lost 6 bases at V and 7 bases at J; junction bases unmatched: 9. Germline-derived CDR1 and CDR2 are DFQATT and SNEGSKA (reference sequence). The CDR3 DNA reads as TGCAGTGCGCCCAGACAGGGGGGAGGTGGCTACACCTTC. Translating it yields CSAPRQGGGGYTF.

In this sample, this clonotype turned up many times. The rearrangement joins TRBV5-1 to TRBJ1-1, with 11 bases lining up with TRBD1. Germline V lookup: CDR1 SGHRS, CDR2 YFSETQ. The CDR3 runs to 15 residues. V shed 4 bases and J 6 bases; nucleotides not matched to a gene: 8. CDR3 protein: CASSQLGQGAAEAFF. The CDR3 DNA reads TGCGCCAGCAGCCAACTTGGACAGGGGGCGGCTGAAGCTTTCTTT.

There are many counts of this clonotype. This chain links TRBV20-1 with TRBJ1-2; 8 bases are a match to TRBD1. Germline V gene data show CDR1 as DFQATT and CDR2 as SNEGSKA (reference sequence). The V gene end was trimmed by 1 base and the J gene end by 4 bases; junction bases not matched to a gene: 11. The CDR3 contains 16 residues. The CDR3 sequence: CSARARQGASLYGYTF. DNA of the CDR3: TGCAGTGCTAGAGCTCGGCAGGGGGCGAGTCTCTATGGCTACACCTTC.